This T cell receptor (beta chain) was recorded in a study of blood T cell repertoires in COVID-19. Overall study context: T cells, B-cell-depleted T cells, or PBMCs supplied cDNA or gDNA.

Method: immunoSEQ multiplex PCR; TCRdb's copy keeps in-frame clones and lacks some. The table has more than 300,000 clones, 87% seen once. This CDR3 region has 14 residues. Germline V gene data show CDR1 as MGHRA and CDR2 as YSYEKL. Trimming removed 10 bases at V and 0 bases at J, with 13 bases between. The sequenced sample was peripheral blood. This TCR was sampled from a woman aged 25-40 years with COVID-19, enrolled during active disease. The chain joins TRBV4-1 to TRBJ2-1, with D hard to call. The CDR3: CATKTSSSYNEQFF. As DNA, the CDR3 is TGCGCCACCAAGACTTCAAGCTCCTACAATGAGCAGTTCTTC.